The present T cell receptor beta chain was sequenced within a study of shared clonotypes between healthy human individuals. The V gene end was trimmed by 2 bases and the J gene end by 0 bases; junction bases not matched to a gene: 6. This CDR3 is built from 17 residues. Per the germline V gene, CDR1 is SGHAT and CDR2 is FQNNGV. Sequenced by immunoSEQ multiplex PCR; TCRdb stores in-frame clones only, minus some. Altogether some 1 million clones are present, approximately 72% being singletons, with the ten largest covering approximately 1.5%. Sequencing was done on a sample of memory CD4+ T cells sorted from blood. Sample subset: CD45RA-negative fraction. This TCR was recovered from a man between 18 and 35 years old in good health. The chain links TRBV11-2 to TRBJ2-3, with 9 bases fitting TRBD2. CDR3 region: CASSLLTSGGSTDTQYF. CDR3 DNA: TGTGCCAGCAGCTTACTTACCAGCGGGGGGAGCACAGATACGCAGTATTTT. The whole variable domain, remainder taken from reference TRBV11-2 and TRBJ2-3, is EAGVAQSPRYKIIEKRQSVAFWCNPISGHATLYWYQQILGQGPKLLIQFQNNGVVDDSQLPKDRFSAERLKGVDSTLKIQPAKLEDSAVYLCASSLLTSGGSTDTQYFGPGTRLTVL.